The source of this TCR beta chain is a study of T cell repertoires in cytomegalovirus infection. At the level of the study: CMV infection together with matching HLA type was indicated by public TCR beta signatures. Study results and caveats: Predominance within the ex vivo response was attributable to HLA-C-restricted CMV-specific TCR beta clonotypes. Based on cumulative public TCR beta family frequency, carriers of CMV plus the relevant HLA were identified.

Via MiXCR, TCRdb re-called the reads, giving one row per CDR3 protein. The sample shows under 350,000 distinct CDR3 sequences, 9.5% of them seen only once. This clonotype was recorded many times. Its antigen is unidentified. The CDR3 runs 17 residues. Deletions cut 3 bases from V and 1 base from J, with 17 bases between. Germline V gene data show CDR1 as SGHTA and CDR2 as FQGTGA. The gene calls are TRBV7-3 and TRBJ2-3; D possibly uses TRBD1 or TRBD2 (6 bases each). The sample comprised PBMCs. This sequence was found in a human donor in good health (CMV status not recorded). Some clones in this sample may be carry-over from other donors' samples. CDR3 sequence reads: CASSFDTGGLGTDTQYF. In DNA form, the CDR3 reads TGTGCCAGCAGCTTCGATACTGGGGGGCTGGGCACAGATACGCAGTATTTT. Using reference TRBV7-3 and TRBJ2-3 for the parts outside the CDR3, the full variable domain is GAGVSQTPSNKVTEKGKYVELRCDPISGHTALYWYRQSLGQGPEFLIYFQGTGAADDSGLPNDRFFAVRPEGSVSTLKIQRTERGDSAVYLCASSFDTGGLGTDTQYFGPGTRLTVL.